This TCR beta chain appears in the sequencing data of a study of blood T cell repertoires in COVID-19. Profiling relied on immunoSEQ multiplex PCR, and the TCRdb table lists in-frame clones only, not all of them. The data contain approximately 400,000 clones, roughly nine tenths of them singletons. The sequence derives from a man between 40 and 49 years old with acute or convalescent COVID-19. Sequencing was done on a sample of peripheral blood.

CDR3 sequence (DNA): TGTGCCAGCAGTTTCCGCGCAGGAACTTATAGCAATCAGCCCCAGCATTTT. Translated, it gives CASSFRAGTYSNQPQHF. This chain uses TRBV28 with TRBJ1-5; D is undetermined. Germline lookup yields CDR1 MDHEN and CDR2 SYDVKM. Trimming left V 3 bases short and J 0 bases short, with 15 bases between. This CDR3 is 17 amino acids long. Together with reference TRBV28 and TRBJ1-5, the CDR3 gives the full variable domain: DVKVTQSSRYLVKRTGEKVFLECVQDMDHENMFWYRQDPGLGLRLIYFSYDVKMKEKGDIPEGYSVSREKKERFSLILESASTNQTSMYLCASSFRAGTYSNQPQHFGDGTRLSIL.